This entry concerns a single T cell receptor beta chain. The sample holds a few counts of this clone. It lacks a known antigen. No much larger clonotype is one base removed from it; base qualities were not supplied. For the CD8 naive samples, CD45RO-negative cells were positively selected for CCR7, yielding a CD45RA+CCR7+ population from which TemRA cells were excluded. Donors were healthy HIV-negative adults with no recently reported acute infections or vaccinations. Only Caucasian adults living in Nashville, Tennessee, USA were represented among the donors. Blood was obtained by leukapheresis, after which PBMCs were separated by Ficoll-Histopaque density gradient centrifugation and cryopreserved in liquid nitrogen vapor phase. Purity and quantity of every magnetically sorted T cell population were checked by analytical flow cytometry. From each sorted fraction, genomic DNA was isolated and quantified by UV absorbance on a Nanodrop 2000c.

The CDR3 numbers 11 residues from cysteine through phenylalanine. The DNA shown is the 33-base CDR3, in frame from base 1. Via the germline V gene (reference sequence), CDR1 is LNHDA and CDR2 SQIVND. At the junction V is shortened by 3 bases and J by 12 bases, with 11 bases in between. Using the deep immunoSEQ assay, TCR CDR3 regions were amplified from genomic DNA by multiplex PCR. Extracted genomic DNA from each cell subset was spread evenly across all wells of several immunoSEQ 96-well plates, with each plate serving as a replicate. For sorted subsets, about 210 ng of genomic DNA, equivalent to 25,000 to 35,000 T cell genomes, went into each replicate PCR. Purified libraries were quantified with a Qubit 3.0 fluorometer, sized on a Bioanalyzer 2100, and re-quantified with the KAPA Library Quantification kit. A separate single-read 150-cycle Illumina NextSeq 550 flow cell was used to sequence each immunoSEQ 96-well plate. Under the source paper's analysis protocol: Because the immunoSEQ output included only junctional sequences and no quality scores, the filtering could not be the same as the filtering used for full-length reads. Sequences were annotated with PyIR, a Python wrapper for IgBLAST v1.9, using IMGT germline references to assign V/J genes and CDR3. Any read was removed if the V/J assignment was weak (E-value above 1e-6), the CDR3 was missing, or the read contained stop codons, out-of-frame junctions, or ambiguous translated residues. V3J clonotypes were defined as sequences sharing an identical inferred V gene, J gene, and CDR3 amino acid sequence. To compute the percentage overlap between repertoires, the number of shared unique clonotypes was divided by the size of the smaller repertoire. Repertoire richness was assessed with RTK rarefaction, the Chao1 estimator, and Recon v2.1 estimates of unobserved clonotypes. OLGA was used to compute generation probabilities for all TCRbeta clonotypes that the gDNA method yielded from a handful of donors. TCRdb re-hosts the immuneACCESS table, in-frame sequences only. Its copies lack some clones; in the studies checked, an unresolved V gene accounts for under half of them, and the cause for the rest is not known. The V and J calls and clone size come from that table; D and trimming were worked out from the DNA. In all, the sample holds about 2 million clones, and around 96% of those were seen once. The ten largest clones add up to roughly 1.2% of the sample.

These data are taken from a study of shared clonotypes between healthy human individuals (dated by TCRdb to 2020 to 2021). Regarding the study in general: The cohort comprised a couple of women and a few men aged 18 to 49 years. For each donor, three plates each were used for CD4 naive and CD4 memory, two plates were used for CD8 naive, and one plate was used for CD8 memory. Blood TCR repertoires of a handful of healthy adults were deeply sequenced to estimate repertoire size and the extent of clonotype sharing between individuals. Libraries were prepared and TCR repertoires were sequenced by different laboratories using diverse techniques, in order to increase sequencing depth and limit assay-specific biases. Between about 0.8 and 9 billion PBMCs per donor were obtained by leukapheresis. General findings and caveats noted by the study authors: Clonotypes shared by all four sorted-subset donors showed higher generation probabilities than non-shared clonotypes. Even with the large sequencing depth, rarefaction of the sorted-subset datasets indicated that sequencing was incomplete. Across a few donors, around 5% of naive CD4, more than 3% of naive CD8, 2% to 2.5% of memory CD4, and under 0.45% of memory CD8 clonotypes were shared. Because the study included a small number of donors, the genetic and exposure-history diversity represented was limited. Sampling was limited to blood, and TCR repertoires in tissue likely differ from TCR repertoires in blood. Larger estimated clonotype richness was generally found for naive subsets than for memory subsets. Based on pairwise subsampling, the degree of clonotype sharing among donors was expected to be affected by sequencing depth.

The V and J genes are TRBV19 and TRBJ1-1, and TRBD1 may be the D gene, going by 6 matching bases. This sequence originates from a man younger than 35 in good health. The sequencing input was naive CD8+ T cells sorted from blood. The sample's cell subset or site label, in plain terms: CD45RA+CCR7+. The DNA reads TGTGCCAGTAGTATCGAGGACAGCACTTTCTTT. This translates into CASSIEDSTFF.